This is a list of T cell receptor beta chains from one sample in a study of CD8 T cells in Susac syndrome. TCRdb processed the immunoSEQ multiplex PCR reads anew with MiXCR; each CDR3 protein has one entry. The data show 85,000 to 95,000 distinct CDR3 sequences, around 94% seen once. Sequencing was performed on CD4+ T cells from PBMCs. These receptors came from a human donor with Susac syndrome. Each CDR3 is given with its conserved first and last residue. The D gene is left open where the match is weak. Clone size is stated in some rows and not others, as once, few, many or a class when expanded.

d_gene	v_gene	abundance	j_gene	CDR3nt	CDR3aa
-	TRBV29-1	-	TRBJ1-5	TGCAGCGTTGAATTGGAGACAAATGCGCCCCAGCATTTT	CSVELETNAPQHF
-	TRBV20-1	once	TRBJ2-4	TGCAGTGCTAGAGATTCCCGTCGTCTTCCAGCCAAAAACATTCAGTACTTC	CSARDSRRLPAKNIQYF
TRBD1	TRBV9	-	TRBJ1-6	TGTGCCAGCAGCGCCCCGGGACAGAATAATTCACCCCTCCACTTT	CASSAPGQNNSPLHF
TRBD1	TRBV2	-	TRBJ2-7	TGTGCCAGCAGACAGGACAGGGAGGCAGACTTC	CASRQDREADF
-	TRBV23-1	-	TRBJ1-1	TGCGCCAGCAGTCATGTCGGGGCCGGATCGAACACTGAAGCTTTCTTT	CASSHVGAGSNTEAFF
TRBD1	TRBV25-1	once	TRBJ1-6	TGTGCCAGCAGTGAGGACAGGCTCATCCACTTT	CASSEDRLIHF
-	TRBV13	once	TRBJ1-4	TGTGCCAGCAGCTTAGGCCCTGAAAAACTGTTTTTT	CASSLGPEKLFF
-	TRBV11-2	-	TRBJ2-2	TGTGCCAGCAGCTTAGTTCGGGGGGCGCGCACCGGGGAGCTGTTTTTT	CASSLVRGARTGELFF
-	TRBV10-3	-	TRBJ1-6	TGTGCCATCAGCCCCCGGGACACTAATAATTCACCCCTCCACTTT	CAISPRDTNNSPLHF
TRBD2	TRBV7-2	-	TRBJ2-3	TGTGCCAGCAGCCGAGGCGCGGGGGGCCGTGTAGATACGCAGTATTTT	CASSRGAGGRVDTQYF
-	TRBV7-8	-	TRBJ2-6	TGTGCCAGCAGTCCAGGGTTCGGGGCCAACGTCCTGACTTTC	CASSPGFGANVLTF
-	TRBV29-1	-	TRBJ1-1	TGCAGCGGGCGCCCGGCAGGCACTGAAGCTTTCTTT	CSGRPAGTEAFF
-	TRBV29-1	-	TRBJ2-4	TGCAGCGTTGAATTCGTTCAGGGGTCGGGCATTCAGTACTTC	CSVEFVQGSGIQYF
TRBD1	TRBV7-9	-	TRBJ2-3	TGTGCCAGCGCCACGGACAGGGGCACAGATACGCAGTATTTT	CASATDRGTDTQYF
TRBD2	TRBV5-1	once	TRBJ2-5	TGCGCCAGCAGCTTGTCTGCGGGGGGGCCAGAAACCCAGTACTTC	CASSLSAGGPETQYF
TRBD2	TRBV4-3	-	TRBJ2-5	TGCGCCAGCAGCCCAGCTGCGGGGGGCTGGGAGACCCAGTACTTC	CASSPAAGGWETQYF
TRBD1	TRBV30	-	TRBJ2-5	TGTGCCTGGGACCGGGACAGGGGTCAAGAGACCCAGTACTTC	CAWDRDRGQETQYF
-	TRBV30	-	TRBJ1-5	TGTGCCTGGAGTGTGGATGTAGGGGGCAATCAGCCCCAGCATTTT	CAWSVDVGGNQPQHF
-	TRBV19	-	TRBJ1-2	TGTGCCAGTAGTGCCCCGGGACAATGGCTCGGCTACACCTTC	CASSAPGQWLGYTF
-	TRBV18	-	TRBJ2-7	TGTGCCAGCTCACCACTGGAGGGGGTGTACTTC	CASSPLEGVYF
TRBD2	TRBV24-1	-	TRBJ2-3	TGTGCCACCAGCTCCAGCGGGGTTAAAACAGATACGCAGTATTTT	CATSSSGVKTDTQYF
-	TRBV30	-	TRBJ2-6	TGTGCCTGGAGTTACGGGACTGGGGCCAACGTCCTGACTTTC	CAWSYGTGANVLTF
-	TRBV12-3/TRBV12-4	-	TRBJ2-1	TGTGCCAGCAGTCGAGTCCATGAGCAGTTCTTC	CASSRVHEQFF
TRBD2	TRBV5-1	-	TRBJ2-7	TGCGCCAGCAGCTTAGGGACTAGTCGTGCTTACGAGCAGTACTTC	CASSLGTSRAYEQYF
-	TRBV12-3/TRBV12-4	-	TRBJ1-2	TGTGCCAGCAGCCAGACAAACTATGGCTACACCTTC	CASSQTNYGYTF
TRBD2	TRBV28	-	TRBJ2-3	TGTGCCAGCAGTTTAGGGACTAGGGGTACGCAGTATTTT	CASSLGTRGTQYF
-	TRBV9	-	TRBJ2-7	TGTGCCAGCAGCGTAGGGGGCCCCTCCTACGAGCAGTACTTC	CASSVGGPSYEQYF
TRBD1	TRBV5-1	-	TRBJ1-2	TGCGCCAGCAGCCTCCAGACAGGGACTAGTTATGGCTACACCTTC	CASSLQTGTSYGYTF
TRBD2	TRBV5-1	-	TRBJ2-5	TGCGCCAGCAGCTTTACTAGCGGTCCAGTTCCCCAGTACTTC	CASSFTSGPVPQYF
-	TRBV15	-	TRBJ1-5	TGTGCCACCAGCAGAGGGGGGGCAGGGGATCAGCCCCAGCATTTT	CATSRGGAGDQPQHF
TRBD1	TRBV5-1	-	TRBJ2-5	TGCGCCAGCAGCTTGGGACAGGGATATGAGACCCAGTACTTC	CASSLGQGYETQYF
TRBD2	TRBV20-1	-	TRBJ2-1	TGCAGTGCTAGAGGGACTAGCGGGGGGGCGGGGGAGTTCTTC	CSARGTSGGAGEFF
TRBD1	TRBV5-1	-	TRBJ2-3	TGCGCCAGCACCCGAGGGACAGGGAGCACAGATACGCAGTATTTT	CASTRGTGSTDTQYF
-	TRBV5-4	-	TRBJ2-3	TGTGCCAGCAGCTTTCCTAGCACAGATACGCAGTATTTT	CASSFPSTDTQYF
-	TRBV20-1	-	TRBJ1-4	TGCAGTGCTACTGGGGGCGAGACTAATGAAAAACTGTTTTTT	CSATGGETNEKLFF
-	TRBV19	-	TRBJ2-7	TGTGCCAGTAGTATTTTATTTTCCGGGGGCGAGCAGTACTTC	CASSILFSGGEQYF
-	TRBV20-1	-	TRBJ2-3	TGCAGTGCTAGTCTAGCCGAAGGTGCAGATACGCAGTATTTT	CSASLAEGADTQYF
-	TRBV5-1	-	TRBJ1-2	TGCGCCAGCAGCGGCGGGACGGACTACTATGGCTACACCTTC	CASSGGTDYYGYTF
-	TRBV12-3/TRBV12-4	-	TRBJ1-6	TGTGCCAGCAGTCTGACCCTCTCGCCCCGAGCGAGATATAATTCACCCCTCCACTTT	CASSLTLSPRARYNSPLHF
-	TRBV25-1	-	TRBJ2-2	TGTGCCAGCAGTTCATACAGGCCTGACGGGGAGCTGTTTTTT	CASSSYRPDGELFF
-	TRBV6-2/TRBV6-3	-	TRBJ2-2	TGTGCCAGCAGTTACTCTGCCGGGGAGCTGTTTTTT	CASSYSAGELFF
TRBD2	TRBV3-1	-	TRBJ2-6	TGTGCCAGCAGCCAAGAAGCGGGGGGGTCTGGGGCCAACGTCCTGACTTTC	CASSQEAGGSGANVLTF
-	TRBV5-4	-	TRBJ1-1	TGTGCCAGCAGCCTTCAGACGGGGAACACTGAAGCTTTCTTT	CASSLQTGNTEAFF
-	TRBV4-2	-	TRBJ1-1	TGTGCCAGCAGCCAAGAACAGCTAGCAACTGAAGCTTTCTTT	CASSQEQLATEAFF
TRBD2	TRBV20-1	-	TRBJ2-3	TGCAGTGCTACCGTAGCGGGGAGCACAGATACGCAGTATTTT	CSATVAGSTDTQYF
-	TRBV7-8	-	TRBJ2-3	TGTGCCAGCAGCTCGGGAAGCAGAGCCCAACGGGGAGATACGCAGTATTTT	CASSSGSRAQRGDTQYF
TRBD1	TRBV5-1	-	TRBJ1-2	TGCGCCAGCAGCTTGGCCTCCGCGGAAACAGGGGACGGCTACACCTTC	CASSLASAETGDGYTF
-	TRBV13	-	TRBJ2-3	TGTGCCAGCAGCGTATTACCACTAAACACAGATACGCAGTATTTT	CASSVLPLNTDTQYF
-	TRBV12-3/TRBV12-4	-	TRBJ1-5	TGTGCCAGCAGCCTCGGGGTCAATCAGCCCCAGCATTTT	CASSLGVNQPQHF
TRBD2	TRBV5-4	-	TRBJ2-3	TGTGCCAGCAGCTCCGGGGGGTCCCGCACAGATACGCAGTATTTT	CASSSGGSRTDTQYF
TRBD2	TRBV6-1	-	TRBJ2-5	TGTGCCAGCAGGATACGGACTAGCGGGGTTCAAGAGACCCAGTACTTC	CASRIRTSGVQETQYF